The present T cell receptor beta chain was sequenced within a study of T cells in Graves' hyperthyroidism and ophthalmopathy (dated by TCRdb to between 2019 and 2020). Notes on the research overall: Peripheral blood was collected at initial diagnosis, before any treatment. A discovery cohort of approximately 97 patients, roughly 40 with Graves' ophthalmopathy and more than 55 with stable Graves' hyperthyroidism, was used to find distinguishing TCR V-J signatures. Prospective prediction of ophthalmopathy was tested in an independent validation cohort of fewer than 20 hyperthyroidism patients and 15 to 17 patients who later progressed to ophthalmopathy. The 75 to 100 discovery patients were divided at random into training and test sets in a 7:3 ratio. In six Graves' hyperthyroidism patients, the study also compared T-cell repertoires from thyroid tissue with T-cell repertoires from blood. After sampling, hyperthyroidism patients received methimazole starting at 30 mg daily, and ophthalmopathy patients received high-dose intravenous methylprednisolone. According to the paper, TCR Vbeta CDR3 sequencing was carried out on 135 peripheral blood samples, which came from approximately 43 ophthalmopathy, around 75 hyperthyroidism and roughly 17 progressor patients. The research as a whole found: No statistical method was used to set the sample size in advance, and investigators knew the group allocation. A 13 V-J signature model separated ophthalmopathy from stable hyperthyroidism, with about 88% sensitivity and 81.08% specificity in cross-validation and 80%/75% in testing. Most expanded thyroid clonotypes (frequency above 0.001) were also found in blood, which suggests that blood repertoires may mirror thyroid immune responses. In validation, progression to ophthalmopathy was predicted by the model with nearly 71% sensitivity and roughly 72% specificity, a median of approximately 6.5 months before onset.

The TCR beta CDR3 regions were amplified from RNA transcripts. The first round of RT-PCR for the TCR CDR3 was performed with the HTBI primer set and the Qiagen OneStep RT-PCR kit. The libraries were constructed in a second round of multiplex PCR and then size-selected and purified. Paired-end sequencing of the libraries was performed with 100 bp reads on an Illumina HiSeq2000. Per the source publication's procedure: SOAPnuke was used to process the raw data, removing reads that contained adapters or uncalled bases, had a mean Phred below 15, or lacked an exact match to the constant primer or identifier. High-quality paired reads were merged with COPE v1.2.5, and unique nucleotide sequences were defined as clonotypes. MiTCR v1.1 was used to align clonotypes to the IMGT TRBV, TRBD and TRBJ reference segments. The analysis was restricted to V-J combinations with a frequency above 0.0001, which together covered roughly 99% of the repertoires. The TCS score was defined as the ratio of F50 (clonal expansion) to E x V (chaos), calculated using BLOSUM62-based TCRdist between CDR3 peptides within each V-J. Welch's t-statistics and random forest reduced roughly 530 V-J features to 10 to 15, which were used in a naive Bayes classifier (R e1071). The public reads were run again by TCRdb, first through fastp at Q25 and then through MiXCR, and only productive beta chains were kept. Identical CDR3 proteins give one entry, which carries the most common genes and DNA. The V and J calls follow TCRdb's processing rather than the paper's. Counted in this sample were 300,000 to 450,000 distinct CDR3 sequences; around a sixth of them appeared once. The top ten constitute 25% to 35% of the sample.

Hyperthyroidism patients were aged 18 to 65 years and newly diagnosed, with disease duration of less than 2 months. Patients with uncontrolled infections, other autoimmune diseases, pregnancy or lactation were excluded. Diagnoses relied on clinical symptoms, serum thyroxine and TRAb, thyroid ultrasound and orbital computed tomography. Blood from progressor patients was collected at the time of first diagnosis with hyperthyroidism, before any ophthalmopathy symptoms had appeared. PBMCs were separated from around 9.1 ml of fresh peripheral blood using Ficoll-Paque density gradient centrifugation. Patients classed as progressors first received a Graves' hyperthyroidism diagnosis and then went on to develop ophthalmopathy during follow-up. Total RNA was extracted using Trizol reagent, and RNA quality was assessed on an Agilent 2100 Bioanalyzer. To note about this clonotype: The target of this receptor is not known. The sample holds no much larger clone one base away, and base qualities are not on file.

This TCR came from a woman aged 18-29 years with Graves' hyperthyroidism that later progressed to Graves' ophthalmopathy. Sample: blood.

In nucleotides, the sequence is TGTGCCAGCAGCGTAGGTGAGGGAGAAAGAACAGATACGCAGTATTTT. This is translated as CASSVGEGERTDTQYF. This chain joins TRBV9 to TRBJ2-3; TRBD2 is perhaps the D gene, given 5 matching bases. The CDR3 sequence holds 16 residues, the cysteine and phenylalanine included. The read is trimmed to its CDR3 DNA, 48 bases read in frame from base 1. V loses 0 bases of germline sequence and J loses 3 bases, and the interval between the two ends is 14 bases. CDR1 and CDR2 are read off the germline V gene as SGDLS and YYNGEE.